This T cell receptor beta chain was identified in a study of radiotherapy plus CTLA-4 blockade in lung cancer. Study background: Objective responses occurred in around 18% of patients; around 28% had disease control.

The method was immunoSEQ multiplex PCR; TCRdb's version includes in-frame clones alone and lacks a portion of them. The table has 40,000 to 50,000 clones, roughly 76% seen once. This clone has only one observation. Germline V gene sequence: CDR1 SEHNR, CDR2 FQNEAQ (reference sequence). Between the trimmed V and J ends, which lost 1 base and 6 bases, there was a span of 10 bases. The CDR3 consists of 13 residues. This specimen was peripheral blood, taken from a patient treated with radiotherapy plus ipilimumab. The receptor was derived from a human donor with non-small cell lung cancer who had a complete response to radiotherapy plus ipilimumab. The chain combines TRBV7-9 with TRBJ2-7; D remains unclear. The CDR3 spells CASSLGTYSEQYF. The CDR3 DNA is TGTGCCAGCAGCTTAGGCACATATTCCGAGCAGTACTTC.